This TCR beta chain was sequenced for a study of radiation and T cells in renal cell carcinoma. Profiled with immunoSEQ multiplex PCR; TCRdb holds only in-frame clones, not every one. The table lists roughly 20,000 clones, less than 70% of them singletons. Documented treatment: 15 Gy SBRT to primary tumor, nephrectomy 4 weeks later. Study-wide points: Compared with controls, irradiated tumors showed greater TCR clonality.

A word on this clone: Antigen unknown.

The material sequenced was tumor tissue, taken from a patient whose treatment included radiotherapy and nephrectomy. The clonotype originates from a woman aged 70-85 years with renal cell carcinoma.

The CDR3 protein is CSAALLAGKETQYF. DNA of the CDR3: TGCAGCGCCGCGCTGCTAGCGGGGAAAGAGACCCAGTACTTC. J is TRBJ2-5 and V is TRBV29-1; TRBD2 matches 9 bases. The CDR3 has 14 amino acids. V was pared by 7 bases and J by 3 bases, with 9 bases of the junction left unmatched. Germline CDR1 SQVTM, CDR2 ANQGSEA.